The 5 T cell receptor beta chains reported below all come from one sample, sequenced in a study of blood T cell repertoires in COVID-19. Here immunoSEQ multiplex PCR was the method, and the copy in TCRdb shows in-frame clones only, minus some. The sample holds 100,000 to 150,000 clones, around 81% seen once. Material: peripheral blood. Source of these receptors: a man in his 60s with acute or convalescent COVID-19.

This clone was seen a handful of times. The chain couples TRBV27 to TRBJ2-7; TRBD1 matches 9 bases. This CDR3 contains 12 residues. Germline CDR1 reads MNHEY; CDR2 reads SMNVEV (reference sequence). V shed 8 bases and J 4 bases; nucleotides not matched to a gene: 3. This CDR3 reads CASGTGKYEQYF. CDR3 nucleotides: TGTGCCAGCGGGACAGGGAAGTACGAGCAGTACTTC.

J is TRBJ2-2 and V is TRBV14; a weak D match, TRBD2 (6 bases). There are 14 residues in the CDR3. Germline assignment: CDR1 SGHDN and CDR2 FVKESK. With 5 bases removed from V and 1 base from J, the gap between germline ends came to 8 bases. CDR3 DNA: TGTGCCAGCAGCTACGGGGGGAACACCGGGGAGCTGTTTTTT. Its translation: CASSYGGNTGELFF.

A few counts support this clone. This chain joins TRBV5-3 and TRBJ1-2; D gene ambiguous. TRBV5-3 is an open reading frame, and its role is uncertain. The CDR3 is made up of 13 amino acids. Trimming removed 4 bases from V and 9 bases from J, with 16 bases in between. CDR3 region: CARSPAGRASYTF. CDR3 DNA: TGTGCCAGAAGCCCTGCGGGGAGGGCAAGCTACACCTTC.

The chain is built from TRBV18 and TRBJ2-3, with TRBD1 matching 7 bases. CDR1 and CDR2 from the germline V gene are KGHSH and LQKENI. The CDR3 has 17 amino acids. The junction had 9 bases not matched to a gene; V was cut back by 2 bases and J by 1 base. The CDR3 reads CASSPLSAQGGTDTQYF. Here the CDR3 DNA reads TGTGCCAGCTCACCATTATCGGCCCAGGGGGGCACAGATACGCAGTATTTT.

The chain combines TRBV2 with TRBJ1-5, with 7 bases identical to TRBD1. The V and J ends lost 5 bases and 3 bases, in that order; junction bases with no gene match: 4. Germline lookup yields CDR1 SNHLY and CDR2 FYNNEI. The CDR3 is 14 residues long. The CDR3 sequence is CASSSTGVNQPQHF. DNA for the CDR3: TGTGCCAGCAGTAGTACAGGGGTCAATCAGCCCCAGCATTTT.